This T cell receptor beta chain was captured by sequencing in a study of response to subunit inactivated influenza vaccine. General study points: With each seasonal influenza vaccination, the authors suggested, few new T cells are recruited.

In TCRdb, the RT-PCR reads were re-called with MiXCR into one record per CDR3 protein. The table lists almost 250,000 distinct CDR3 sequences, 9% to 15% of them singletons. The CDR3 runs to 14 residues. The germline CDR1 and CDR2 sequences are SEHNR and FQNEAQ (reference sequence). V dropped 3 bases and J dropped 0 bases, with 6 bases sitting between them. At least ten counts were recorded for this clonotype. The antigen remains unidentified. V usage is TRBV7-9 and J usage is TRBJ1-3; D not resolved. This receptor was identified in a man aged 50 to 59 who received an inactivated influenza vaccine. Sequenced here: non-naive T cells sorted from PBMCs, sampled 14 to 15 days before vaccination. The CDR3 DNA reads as TGTGCCAGCAGCTTTAGTACCTCTGGAAACACCATATATTTT. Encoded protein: CASSFSTSGNTIYF.